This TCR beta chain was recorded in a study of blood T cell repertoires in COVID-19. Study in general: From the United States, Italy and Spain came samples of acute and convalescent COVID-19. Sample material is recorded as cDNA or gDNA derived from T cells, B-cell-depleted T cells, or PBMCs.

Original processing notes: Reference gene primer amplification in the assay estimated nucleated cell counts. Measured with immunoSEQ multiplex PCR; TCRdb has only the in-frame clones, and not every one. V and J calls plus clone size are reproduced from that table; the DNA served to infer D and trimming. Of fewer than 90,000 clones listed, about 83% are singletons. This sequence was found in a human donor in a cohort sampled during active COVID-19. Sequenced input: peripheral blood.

The DNA for the CDR3 is TGTGCCAGCAGTTCCATACAGGGTCGTGGAAACACCATATATTTT. This gives the protein CASSSIQGRGNTIYF. The V gene is TRBV27, the J gene TRBJ1-3, with TRBD1 as a possible D gene (6 bases). The CDR3 runs 15 residues. Germline CDR1 reads MNHEY; CDR2 reads SMNVEV (reference sequence). The V and J ends lost 4 bases and 3 bases respectively, with 13 bases between them.